The sequence of this T cell receptor beta chain was determined in a study of follicular helper T cells after annual influenza vaccination. Study in general: Some donors were sampled over the 2013-2014, 2014-2015 and 2015-2016 vaccinations.

Documented time point: 2014-2015 season, 7 days after vaccination. Subjects lived in the community and lacked influenza vaccine within the prior 6 months. Germline CDR1 and CDR2: MNHEY and SMNVEV (reference sequence). The V and J ends lost 3 bases and 8 bases, in that order; junction bases with no gene match: 9. The CDR3 runs 14 residues. TCRdb keeps only in-frame clones here, not all; method: immunoSEQ multiplex PCR. The sample records 2,500 to 4,000 clones, around 80% being singletons. The TCR sequence derives from an adult who received the influenza vaccine. The sequences come from CXCR5+ CD38- circulating T follicular helper cells from blood, collected 7 days after influenza vaccination. The subset here: circulating Tfh, non-naive CD4+CXCR5+PD-1+ (ICOS+CD38+ or ICOS-CD38-). The chain joins TRBV27 to TRBJ1-2; 7 positions match TRBD1. CDR3: CASSFRQGVGGYTF. Here the CDR3 DNA reads TGTGCCAGCAGTTTTCGACAGGGTGTCGGCGGCTACACCTTC.